A selection of T cell receptor beta chains follows, all from one sample in a study of T cell responses to AZD1222 COVID-19 vaccine. Clones were read by immunoSEQ multiplex PCR, and TCRdb kept only the in-frame ones, dropping some. The profile shows approximately 150,000 clones, less than 90% of them singletons. Sequencing used peripheral blood, obtained on day 0 of AZD1222 vaccination. The receptor set was obtained from an adult in good health. CDR3s include the opening cysteine and the closing phenylalanine or tryptophan. D genes are given only for firm matches. Only part of the rows carry a size: once, few, many, or a class if the clone is expanded.

14	TRBV25-1	TRBJ1-1	.	once	CASSDSTGLGKAFF	TGTGCCAGCAGTGACTCAACAGGCTTGGGGAAAGCTTTCTTT
15	TRBV28	TRBJ1-6	.	.	CASSPGQIYNSPLHF	TGTGCCAGCAGTCCGGGCCAGATCTATAATTCACCCCTCCACTTT
14	TRBV3-1/TRBV3-2	TRBJ1-2	.	.	CASSQDTGNYGYTF	TGTGCCAGCAGCCAAGACACAGGGAATTATGGCTACACCTTC
14	TRBV3-1/TRBV3-2	TRBJ2-4	TRBD1	.	CASSGTGLKNIQYF	TGTGCCAGCAGTGGGACAGGGCTGAAAAACATTCAGTACTTC
14	TRBV2	TRBJ1-5	.	.	CASSEGGGNQPQHF	TGTGCCAGCAGTGAAGGGGGTGGCAATCAGCCCCAGCATTTT
15	TRBV29-1	TRBJ1-1	TRBD1	.	CSVRGQGHMNTEAFF	TGCAGCGTCCGTGGACAGGGACATATGAACACTGAAGCTTTCTTT
15	TRBV19	TRBJ1-1	.	.	CASSTPWGRVAEAFF	TGTGCCAGTAGTACCCCGTGGGGGAGGGTTGCTGAAGCTTTCTTT
16	TRBV27	TRBJ2-3	TRBD2	.	CASSLLAGGLGDTQYF	TGTGCCAGCAGTTTATTAGCGGGAGGGCTAGGGGATACGCAGTATTTT
14	TRBV10-2	TRBJ1-1	.	.	CASSEVRARTEAFF	TGCGCCAGCAGTGAGGTCAGGGCGAGAACTGAAGCTTTCTTT
17	TRBV30	TRBJ1-6	.	.	CAWARGAGTHYNSPLHF	TGTGCCTGGGCCCGCGGGGCCGGGACACACTATAATTCACCCCTCCACTTT
17	TRBV3-1/TRBV3-2	TRBJ2-3	TRBD2	.	CASSQDVLAGGLSTQYF	TGTGCCAGCAGCCAAGATGTGCTAGCGGGGGGTCTTAGTACGCAGTATTTT
17	TRBV7-2	TRBJ2-3	TRBD2	.	CASSARTSGRVADTQYF	TGTGCCAGCAGCGCTCGGACTAGCGGGAGGGTCGCAGATACGCAGTATTTT
15	TRBV5-1	TRBJ1-2	.	.	CASSSQGGPNYGYTF	TGCGCCAGCAGCTCGCAAGGGGGGCCTAACTATGGCTACACCTTC
15	TRBV2	TRBJ1-5	TRBD1	.	CASRTGTGGNQPQHF	TGTGCCAGCAGGACCGGGACAGGCGGGAATCAGCCCCAGCATTTT
13	TRBV10-3	TRBJ2-7	.	.	CAISDLATGEQYF	TGTGCCATCAGTGATCTAGCGACGGGGGAGCAGTACTTC
17	TRBV5-8	TRBJ1-5	.	.	CASSTQWGDHSNQPQHF	TGTGCCAGCAGCACGCAATGGGGAGATCATAGCAATCAGCCCCAGCATTTT
18	TRBV4-2	TRBJ1-4	.	.	CASSQDLSAQSYNEKLFF	TGTGCCAGCAGCCAAGATCTATCCGCGCAGTCCTATAATGAAAAACTGTTTTTT
17	TRBV11-2	TRBJ2-1	TRBD1	once	CASSLQRRAGGNNEQFF	TGTGCCAGCAGCTTACAACGGAGGGCAGGGGGCAACAATGAGCAGTTCTTC
13	TRBV28	TRBJ1-2	.	.	CASRIGGAERYTF	TGTGCCAGCAGGATAGGGGGGGCAGAGCGCTACACCTTC
17	TRBV7-9	TRBJ2-1	TRBD2	.	CASSQTVAGISYNEQFF	TGTGCCAGCAGCCAAACAGTAGCGGGGATCTCCTACAATGAGCAGTTCTTC
13	TRBV2	TRBJ2-7	.	few	CASSDSTGYEQYF	TGTGCCAGCAGTGACTCCACGGGGTACGAGCAGTACTTC
15	TRBV5-1	TRBJ1-2	.	.	CASSLEQGRGYGYTF	TGCGCCAGCAGCTTGGAACAGGGCAGGGGTTATGGCTACACCTTC
16	TRBV4-2	TRBJ1-3	.	.	CASSQLGTASGNTIYF	TGTGCCAGCAGCCAACTCGGGACGGCCTCTGGAAACACCATATATTTT
15	TRBV15	TRBJ1-4	.	.	CATSRDHIADEKLFF	TGTGCCACCAGCAGAGATCACATCGCGGATGAAAAACTGTTTTTT
15	TRBV5-5	TRBJ2-5	.	.	CASSLATGVGETQYF	TGTGCCAGCAGCTTGGCTACTGGAGTCGGAGAGACCCAGTACTTC
17	TRBV7-8	TRBJ1-4	TRBD1	.	CASSTHLTGTGNEKLFF	TGTGCCAGCAGCACCCATCTTACCGGGACAGGGAATGAAAAACTGTTTTTT
12	TRBV6-5	TRBJ2-7	.	once	CASSRKQNEQYF	TGTGCCAGCAGTCGAAAGCAGAACGAGCAGTACTTC
14	TRBV6-6	TRBJ2-1	TRBD2	.	CASSRGLEGNEQFF	TGTGCCAGCAGTCGGGGACTAGAAGGCAATGAGCAGTTCTTC
12	TRBV2	TRBJ1-4	.	.	CASRSPAEKLFF	TGTGCCAGCAGGTCCCCTGCTGAAAAACTGTTTTTT
13	TRBV19	TRBJ1-1	.	few	CASTPTGYAEAFF	TGTGCCAGTACCCCTACAGGGTACGCTGAAGCTTTCTTT
16	TRBV11-1	TRBJ1-1	.	.	CASSRERALLNTEAFF	TGTGCCAGCAGCCGAGAAAGGGCCCTCTTGAACACTGAAGCTTTCTTT
13	TRBV9	TRBJ2-5	.	once	CASSEAQGGTQYF	TGTGCCAGCAGCGAGGCACAGGGAGGGACCCAGTACTTC
14	TRBV5-6	TRBJ1-1	.	.	CASSLRDGITEAFF	TGTGCCAGCAGCTTACGGGATGGTATAACTGAAGCTTTCTTT
14	TRBV18	TRBJ1-5	.	.	CASSPQGNNQPQHF	TGTGCCAGCTCACCACAGGGGAACAATCAGCCCCAGCATTTT
15	TRBV19	TRBJ1-5	TRBD1	.	CASSIGDRGHQPQHF	TGTGCCAGTAGTATAGGGGACAGGGGGCATCAGCCCCAGCATTTT
14	TRBV29-1	TRBJ1-2	.	.	CSVGLGGGTYGYTF	TGCAGCGTTGGTTTGGGTGGGGGAACCTATGGCTACACCTTC
14	TRBV6-5	TRBJ1-1	.	.	CASKLDRLNTEAFF	TGTGCCAGCAAACTTGACAGACTGAACACTGAAGCTTTCTTT
16	TRBV6-1	TRBJ2-5	TRBD1	.	CASSEILGQGRETQYF	TGTGCCAGCAGTGAAATTTTGGGACAGGGGAGGGAGACCCAGTACTTC
19	TRBV6-4	TRBJ1-3	TRBD1	.	CASGAALTGVTISGNTIYF	TGTGCCAGCGGGGCCGCCCTCACAGGGGTAACAATCTCTGGAAACACCATATATTTT
13	TRBV12-3/TRBV12-4	TRBJ1-2	.	.	CASSLGRSDGYTF	TGTGCCAGCAGTTTAGGAAGATCCGATGGCTACACCTTC
14	TRBV6-2/TRBV6-3	TRBJ1-1	.	.	CASSYAGANTEAFF	TGTGCCAGCAGTTACGCGGGGGCGAACACTGAAGCTTTCTTT
13	TRBV7-9	TRBJ2-5	.	.	CASSLTQQETQYF	TGTGCCAGCAGCTTAACCCAACAAGAGACCCAGTACTTC
14	TRBV19	TRBJ1-4	.	.	CASSIVASGEKLFF	TGTGCCAGTAGTATAGTGGCGTCGGGGGAAAAACTGTTTTTT